Listed below are T cell receptor beta chains from one sample, sequenced in a study of T cell repertoires in cytomegalovirus infection. MiXCR was run by TCRdb on the reads, yielding one entry per CDR3 protein. The sample contains approximately 170,000 distinct CDR3 sequences, approximately 14% of which appear only once. Sequencing was carried out using PBMCs. These receptors all stem from a human donor in good health (CMV status not recorded). Some clones in this sample may be carry-over from other donors' samples. CDR3s include the opening cysteine and the closing phenylalanine or tryptophan. A D gene is named only where the DNA matches it firmly. A clone size is listed for some rows: how often the clone was seen (once, few, many), or a class if it is expanded.

d_call	cdr3_length	j_call	v_call	clone_size	cdr3_aa	cdr3_nt
.	14	TRBJ2-5	TRBV20-1	few	CSAKGPLRWETQYF	TGCAGTGCCAAGGGCCCCCTCAGGTGGGAGACCCAGTACTTC
.	15	TRBJ1-5	TRBV10-3	few	CAISGTGTSNQPQHF	TGTGCCATCAGCGGAACAGGGACGAGCAATCAGCCCCAGCATTTT
.	15	TRBJ1-1	TRBV28	few	CASSLEAAGNTEAFF	TGTGCCAGCAGTTTGGAGGCTGCTGGAAACACTGAAGCTTTCTTT
.	15	TRBJ1-1	TRBV11-2	many	CASSLGGWGNTEAFF	TGTGCCAGCAGCTTAGGGGGTTGGGGGAACACTGAAGCTTTCTTT
TRBD2	14	TRBJ2-1	TRBV7-2	many	CASSSRGGGGEQFF	TGTGCCAGCAGCTCCCGGGGGGGGGGGGGTGAGCAGTTCTTC
.	15	TRBJ2-2	TRBV6-2/TRBV6-3	.	CASFQSGPNTGELFF	TGTGCCAGCTTCCAGTCCGGGCCTAACACCGGGGAGCTGTTTTTT
TRBD2	16	TRBJ2-5	TRBV7-9	few	CASSALSGGRWETQYF	TGTGCCAGCAGCGCCCTTAGCGGGGGTCGGTGGGAGACCCAGTACTTC
TRBD1	19	TRBJ1-5	TRBV2	.	CASSTTVTGLFRGNQPQHF	TGTGCCAGCAGTACCACAGTGACAGGGCTCTTTAGAGGCAATCAGCCCCAGCATTTT
TRBD2	16	TRBJ2-2	TRBV5-1	few	CASSLGLAGVHGELFF	TGCGCCAGCAGCCTGGGACTAGCGGGAGTTCACGGGGAGCTGTTTTTT
.	15	TRBJ1-1	TRBV7-8	.	CASSLGGVKNTEAFF	TGTGCCAGCAGCTTGGGAGGGGTCAAAAACACTGAAGCTTTCTTT
.	13	TRBJ2-3	TRBV19	few	CASILTGTDTQYF	TGTGCCAGTATTCTTACAGGGACAGATACGCAGTATTTT
.	13	TRBJ2-7	TRBV6-2/TRBV6-3	.	CASSYGDTYEQYF	TGTGCCAGCAGTTACGGGGATACCTACGAGCAGTACTTC
.	15	TRBJ2-1	TRBV18	many	CASSPTPLLVHEQFF	TGTGCCAGCTCACCCACCCCTCTCTTAGTCCATGAGCAGTTCTTC
TRBD1	14	TRBJ2-2	TRBV7-2	many	CASSRDRVAGELFF	TGTGCCAGCAGCCGGGACAGGGTGGCCGGGGAGCTGTTTTTT
.	13	TRBJ2-1	TRBV7-2	many	CASSFGQDNEQFF	TGTGCCAGCAGCTTCGGGCAGGACAATGAGCAGTTCTTC
TRBD1	15	TRBJ1-2	TRBV2	few	CASNPPGQQNYGYTF	TGTGCCAGCAATCCTCCGGGACAGCAAAACTATGGCTACACCTTC
TRBD1	13	TRBJ2-5	TRBV7-2	many	CASSPPNRGPKYF	TGTGCCAGCAGCCCCCCCAACAGGGGACCCAAGTACTTC